Each of the 11 T cell receptor beta chains below was sequenced from the same sample in a study of response to subunit inactivated influenza vaccine (dated by TCRdb to between 2018 and 2020). Library preparation used RT-PCR. Sequencing was carried out with an Illumina HiSeq 2500. TCRdb trimmed public reads at Q25 via fastp, called clones via MiXCR and kept in-frame beta chains. Rows are unified per CDR3 protein, each entry keeping the most common DNA and genes. Within this sample are around 480,000 distinct CDR3 sequences, with 16% of them counted one time only. The ten largest make up over 2.5% of the sample. The sample in question was CD4+ T cells sorted from PBMCs, obtained around 25 months after vaccination. The receptors were sampled from a man in his fifties or sixties who received an inactivated influenza vaccine. Donor details come from another sample of the same person, matched by shared clones.

This clonotype was observed a few times. The chain employs TRBV20-1 and TRBJ2-3, with D perhaps TRBD1 (7 bases). In germline, CDR1 is DFQATT, CDR2 SNEGSKA (reference sequence). The V and J ends lost 3 bases and 7 bases respectively, with 11 bases between them. This CDR3 spans 12 amino acids. The CDR3 DNA follows: TGCAGTGCTAGCCAGGGGGGTCATACGCAGTATTTT. Encoded protein: CSASQGGHTQYF.

V gene TRBV7-6 combines with J gene TRBJ2-7, with D possibly matching TRBD2 (5 bases). Trimming stripped 6 bases from V and 3 bases from J, with 21 bases between. Germline-derived CDR1 and CDR2 are SGHVS and FNYEAQ. The CDR3 sequence is 16 residues long. The CDR3 region has the DNA TGTGCCAGCAGTAGTCAAACCGGGAACAGTGGCTACGAGCAGTACTTC. Amino acids: CASSSQTGNSGYEQYF.

The chain joins TRBV6-5 to TRBJ2-7; 12 bases are a match to TRBD1. The CDR3 has 18 amino acids. CDR1 MNHEY and CDR2 SVGAGI come from the germline V gene. V trimming: 0 bases; J trimming: 0 bases; junction bases outside the gene matches: 6. The CDR3 here is CASSYSSGQGASSYEQYF. In nucleotides, the CDR3 is TGTGCCAGCAGTTACTCGTCGGGACAGGGGGCTAGCTCCTACGAGCAGTACTTC.

This clonotype was observed a handful of times. The chain combines TRBV20-1 with TRBJ1-1; D remains unclear. V was clipped by 1 base and J by 1 base, with 10 bases between them. Germline values: CDR1 DFQATT, CDR2 SNEGSKA (reference sequence). This CDR3 spans 14 amino acids. The CDR3 spells CSARGPGSNTEAFF. In nucleotides, the CDR3 is TGCAGTGCTAGAGGTCCGGGATCGAACACTGAAGCTTTCTTT.

This clonotype has a handful of counts. The V gene is TRBV7-3, the J gene TRBJ2-2, with 7 bases identical to TRBD1. Germline CDR1 and CDR2: SGHTA and FQGTGA. CDR3 size: 14 residues. V was pared by 5 bases and J by 5 bases, with 5 bases of the junction left unmatched. The CDR3 bases are TGTGCCAGCAGCCCGGACAGGAGGACCGGGGAGCTGTTTTTT. It specifies CASSPDRRTGELFF.

Remarks on this clonotype: An end of the junction does not agree with germline; a read error may underlie this. J is TRBJ2-3 and V is TRBV7-2; weak D call: TRBD1 (6 bases). CDR1 is SGHTA and CDR2 is FQGNSA in the germline V gene. This CDR3 comprises 16 residues. The CDR3 nucleotides are TGTGCCAGCAGTTTAGTGGGGGCAGCTGGCACAGATACGCAGTATTTT. This gives the protein CASSLVGAAGTDTQYF.

V and J are TRBV12-3 or TRBV12-4 and TRBJ2-3; tentative D call: TRBD1 (5 bases). CDR3 length equals 13 residues. Trimming stripped 6 bases from V and 8 bases from J, with 15 bases between. CDR3 DNA sequence: TGTGCCAGCAGCGGCCGGCAGGGTGGTACGCAGTATTTT. It encodes CASSGRQGGTQYF.

The rearrangement links TRBV12-3 or TRBV12-4 to TRBJ1-5; no reliable D call. This CDR3 has 12 residues. The V gene lost 6 bases and the J gene lost 7 bases, with 10 bases spanning the gap. The CDR3 DNA is TGTGCCAGCAGAATTAATGAGCAGCCCCAGCATTTT. It specifies CASRINEQPQHF.

The chain uses TRBV4-3 and TRBJ2-1; the D gene is possibly TRBD2 (6 bases). The V gene lost 1 base and the J gene lost 10 bases, with 14 bases spanning the gap. Germline values: CDR1 LGHNA, CDR2 YSLEER. CDR3 length equals 14 residues. In nucleotides, the CDR3 is TGCGCCAGCAGCCAAGGTAAGGCTAGCGAAGAGCAGTTCTTC. This sequence encodes CASSQGKASEEQFF.

This clonotype has more than one count but fewer than ten. The CDR3 nucleotides read TGTGCCACCAGTACTAGGGGGGGAAAATACACAGATACGCAGTATTTT. Encoded protein: CATSTRGGKYTDTQYF. V and J are TRBV24-1 and TRBJ2-3; perhaps TRBD2 as D (7 bases). The CDR3 is made up of 16 amino acids. V was trimmed by 6 bases and J by 2 bases, leaving 17 bases between them. Germline V lookup: CDR1 KGHDR, CDR2 SFDVKD.

There are a few counts of this clonotype. The V and J genes are TRBV9 and TRBJ2-2; 7 nucleotides match TRBD2. The V and J ends lost 0 bases and 3 bases, in that order; junction bases with no gene match: 2. This CDR3 is built from 15 residues. Germline CDR1 reads SGDLS; CDR2 reads YYNGEE. In DNA, the CDR3 is TGTGCCAGCAGCGTAGGTGGGAGGGACACCGGGGAGCTGTTTTTT. Translating gives CASSVGGRDTGELFF. Variable domain in full (rest from reference TRBV9 and TRBJ2-2): DSGVTQTPKHLITATGQRVTLRCSPRSGDLSVYWYQQSLDQGLQFLIQYYNGEERAKGNILERFSAQQFPDLHSELNLSSLELGDSALYFCASSVGGRDTGELFFGEGSRLTVL.